This entry lists 13 T cell receptor beta chains sequenced from one sample in a study of T cell clonality in common variable immunodeficiency. The method was immunoSEQ multiplex PCR; TCRdb's version includes in-frame clones alone and lacks a portion of them. Singletons are absent from the sample, which has fewer than 60,000 clones. The sample consisted of peripheral blood mononuclear cells. The receptor source for this set is a person between 18 and 75 years old in good health.

This clone was detected many times. The CDR3 end falls 3 residues outside the read, so it is completed with the germline J gene. This sequence joins TRBV2 and TRBJ2-3, with TRBD2 matching over 10 bases. V gave up 10 bases and J gave up 4 bases; unmatched junction bases: 14. Germline V gives CDR1 SNHLY, CDR2 FYNNEI. This CDR3 is built from 16 residues. The CDR3 loop is CATRAGGFRLADTQYF. CDR3 bases read: TGTGCCACCAGAGCGGGGGGGTTCAGATTGGCAGATACG.

As for this clone: The CDR3 end falls 3 residues outside the read, so it is completed with the germline J gene. The gene calls are TRBV7-6 and TRBJ1-2; 8 positions match TRBD1. Germline V gives CDR1 SGHVS, CDR2 FNYEAQ. CDR3 length: 14 residues. Partial CDR3 DNA: TGTGCCAGCAGCTTAGGGGGACAGGCTCTAGGC. This sequence encodes CASSLGGQALG. The CDR3 as a whole reads CASSLGGQALGYTF. The variable domain in full, with the rest retrieved from reference TRBV7-6 and TRBJ1-2, is GAGVSQSPRYKVTKRGQDVALRCDPISGHVSLYWYRQALGQGPEFLTYFNYEAQQDKSGLPNDRFSAERPEGSISTLTIQRTEQRDSAMYRCASSLGGQALGYTFGSGTRLTVV.

This clone was counted many times. The read comes to an end 3 residues before the CDR3 does, leaving the germline J gene to fill in the end. The chain couples TRBV19 to TRBJ2-7; D is possibly TRBD1 (6 bases). This CDR3 has 13 residues. Trimming pared 4 bases from V and 1 base from J, leaving 8 bases between. From germline, CDR1 is LNHDA and CDR2 SQIVND (reference sequence). The sequenced part of the CDR3 DNA is TGTGCCAGTAGTAAGGGACAATCCTACGAG. Translating it yields CASSKGQSYE. The whole CDR3 reads CASSKGQSYEQYF. Filled out from reference TRBV19 and TRBJ2-7, the complete variable domain reads DGGITQSPKYLFRKEGQNVTLSCEQNLNHDAMYWYRQDPGQGLRLIYYSQIVNDFQKGDIAEGYSVSREKKESFPLTVTSAQKNPTAFYLCASSKGQSYEQYFGPGTRLTVT.

On this clone: The CDR3 is cut off 3 residues early in the read; its end comes from the germline J gene. The rearrangement joins TRBV7-9 to TRBJ2-7; 8 positions agree with TRBD1. Germline CDR1 reads SEHNR; CDR2 reads FQNEAQ (reference sequence). V was clipped by 1 base and J by 5 bases; unmatched bases: 7. There are 15 residues in the CDR3. The sequenced CDR3 bases are TGTGCCAGCAGCTTAGGCCCAGGGGGCCTCAACGAG. Its translation is CASSLGPGGLNE. The complete CDR3 protein is CASSLGPGGLNEQYF.

This clone was recorded many times. The sequenced fragment ends 3 residues before the CDR3 boundary, so the rest is inferred from the germline J gene. The chain is built from TRBV5-1 and TRBJ2-3, with 11 bases lining up with TRBD1. The germline CDR1 and CDR2 sequences are SGHRS and YFSETQ. CDR3 length: 17 residues. V trimming: 4 bases; J trimming: 4 bases; junction bases outside the gene matches: 11. CDR3 DNA (partial): TGCGCCAGCAGCGACTCGGACAGGGGGCTAGTAGCAGATACG. It yields the protein CASSDSDRGLVADT. From start to end, the CDR3 is CASSDSDRGLVADTQYF.

This clone was found many times. From the germline J gene comes the end of the CDR3, since the read stops 3 residues before it. The chain uses TRBV6-2 or TRBV6-3 and TRBJ2-7, with TRBD1 matching 8 bases. The CDR3 totals 14 residues. CDR1 and CDR2 (germline): MNHEY, SVGEGT. Unmatched junction bases numbered 9, after V lost 9 bases and J lost 2 bases. The covered CDR3 bases are TGTGCCAGTAGAGACAGGGGACCTCCCTACGAG. Its protein is CASRDRGPPYE. The whole CDR3 reads CASRDRGPPYEQYF.

Many counts were recorded for this clone. The CDR3 end lies 3 residues beyond the end of the read and is filled in from the germline J gene. This rearrangement joins TRBV14 to TRBJ1-3; TRBD1 matches 7 bases. Germline loops: CDR1 SGHDN, CDR2 FVKESK. CDR3 length: 17 residues. V lost 2 bases and J lost 0; bases outside the gene matches: 7. Here the CDR3 reads CASSQQGQLYSGNTIYF. CDR3 DNA, as far as it was read: TGTGCCAGCAGCCAACAGGGACAGCTTTACTCTGGAAACACC.

This clone was counted many times. The CDR3 end lies 3 residues beyond the end of the read and is filled in from the germline J gene. This chain joins TRBV5-4 and TRBJ2-5; 7 nucleotides align to TRBD1. Germline V gene data show CDR1 as SGHNT and CDR2 as YYREEE (reference sequence). J gave up 4 bases and V 1 base, and 4 bases lay outside the gene matches. The CDR3 covers 14 residues. The CDR3 region is CASSLQGGVETQYF. The sequenced part of the CDR3 DNA is TGTGCCAGCAGCTTGCAAGGGGGCGTAGAGACC.

This clone has only a few counts. Read sequence stops 3 residues before the CDR3 end, and the germline J gene provides the missing end. The chain combines TRBV5-1 with TRBJ2-5, with D possibly being TRBD2 (6 bases). The CDR3 has 17 residues. The V end lost 0 bases, the J end lost 5 bases, and 20 bases lay between the germline ends. Germline V CDR1 and CDR2: SGHRS, YFSETQ. Partial CDR3 DNA: TGCGCCAGCAGCTTGGAAGAGGCGGGGATTTCTGGGGAGACC. Protein: CASSLEEAGISGET. The complete CDR3 protein is CASSLEEAGISGETQYF.

This clone was counted many times. The CDR3 goes on 3 residues after the read ends, and that part is filled in from the germline J gene. The J gene is TRBJ1-1, the V gene TRBV7-3, with D possibly TRBD1 on 5 matching bases. Germline V gene lookup returns CDR1 SGHTA and CDR2 FQGTGA. The CDR3 sequence is 15 residues long. V lost 3 bases and J lost 6, with 17 bases in between. The CDR3 loop reads CASSFGRGRRSEAFF. The DNA read from the CDR3 is TGTGCCAGCAGCTTCGGAAGGGGTAGACGATCTGAA.

Notes on this clone: The read stops 3 residues short of the end of the CDR3; the missing end is completed from the germline J gene. The chain carries TRBV20-1 and TRBJ2-7; 10 nucleotides agree with TRBD2. The germline CDR1 and CDR2 sequences are DFQATT and SNEGSKA (reference sequence). With V trimmed by 6 bases and J by 4 bases, 6 bases remained unmatched. This CDR3 region has 13 residues. The sequenced part of the CDR3 DNA is TGCAGTGCAGAGCGGGGGGGCCCATACGAG. Translation gives CSAERGGPYE. The full-length CDR3 reads as CSAERGGPYEQYF.

Concerning this clone itself: The read terminates 3 residues ahead of where the CDR3 ends, so the germline J gene completes it. The chain combines TRBV5-1 with TRBJ1-1; D is unresolved. V lost 0 bases and J 0 bases, leaving 3 bases between the germline ends. The CDR3 covers 13 residues. Germline V lookup: CDR1 SGHRS, CDR2 YFSETQ. This chain's CDR3 is CASSLGLNTEAFF. The CDR3 DNA, read in part, is TGCGCCAGCAGCTTGGGGCTGAACACTGAA.

At least ten counts were recorded for this clone. The read stops 3 residues short of the end of the CDR3; the missing end is completed from the germline J gene. The chain recombines TRBV7-2 with TRBJ1-2, with 7 bases identical to TRBD1. Trimming removed 1 base from V and 2 bases from J; junction bases left unmatched: 4. This CDR3 spans 15 amino acids. Germline lookup yields CDR1 SGHTA and CDR2 FQGNSA. CDR3 sequence reads: CASSLGLGQNYGYTF. The DNA read from the CDR3 is TGTGCCAGCAGCTTAGGATTGGGACAGAACTATGGC.